Shown below are 20 T cell receptor beta chains from a single sample sequenced in a study of T cell repertoires in aging, cancer and after chemotherapy. Rearranged V-D-J TRB sequences were amplified with a mixed TRB-A/B primer pool. MiXCR, run by TCRdb on the multiplex PCR reads, gives a single entry per CDR3 protein. The data contain approximately 9,800 distinct CDR3 sequences, 37% of them singletons. TCR beta rearrangements were amplified from peripheral blood genomic DNA. The sample taken for sequencing was blood. The receptors shown here come from a human donor in good health.

The V call is TRBV6-6, the J call TRBJ1-1; 7 bases fit TRBD1. The CDR3 contains 14 residues. CDR1 MNHNY and CDR2 SVGAGI come from the germline V gene (reference sequence). V trimming: 6 bases; J trimming: 6 bases; junction bases outside the gene matches: 10. In DNA, the CDR3 is TGTGCCAGCAGGTCCGGGGCAGGGGGACCTGAAGCTTTCTTT. It yields the protein CASRSGAGGPEAFF.

A few counts support this clonotype. This sequence joins TRBV18 and TRBJ2-2; tentatively, D is TRBD1 (6 bases). This CDR3 spans 18 amino acids. V was cut by 3 bases and J by 0 bases, with 17 bases left in between. From germline, CDR1 is KGHSH and CDR2 LQKENI. This CDR3 is CASSPVFRDTSNTGELFF. CDR3 bases: TGTGCCAGCTCACCGGTGTTTCGGGACACCTCGAACACCGGGGAGCTGTTTTTT.

This clonotype was counted a few times. This chain uses TRBV30 with TRBJ2-4; D might be TRBD2 (5 bases). V shed 4 bases and J shed 12 bases, with 13 bases lying between them. CDR1 is GTSNPN, CDR2 SVGIG, per germline (reference sequence). The CDR3 extends over 11 amino acids. The CDR3 loop is CAWNSDEGQYF. CDR3 nucleotide sequence: TGTGCCTGGAATTCTGACGAGGGTCAGTACTTC.

The chain links TRBV5-1 to TRBJ1-6, with 12 bases identical to TRBD1. The V and J ends lost 1 base and 13 bases, in that order; junction bases with no gene match: 6. The CDR3 loop spans 15 amino acids. CDR1 and CDR2 from the germline V gene are SGHRS and YFSETQ. CDR3 sequence reads: CASSLSGTGGYPLHF. The CDR3 bases are TGCGCCAGCAGCTTGTCCGGGACAGGGGGCTACCCCCTCCACTTT.

This clonotype was recorded a few times. V gene TRBV5-3 combines with J gene TRBJ2-2, with D possibly called TRBD1 or TRBD2 (5 bases each). TRBV5-3 is given ORF status, its function remaining uncertain. The CDR3 covers 15 residues. The germline V and J ends were trimmed by 10 bases and 3 bases, with 19 bases remaining between them. The CDR3 sequence is CASIQGPPHTGELFF. CDR3 nucleotides: TGTGCCTCGATCCAGGGACCCCCACACACCGGGGAGCTGTTTTTT.

The chain uses TRBV6-2 or TRBV6-3 and TRBJ2-1; 7 bases are a match to TRBD1. With 2 bases clipped from V and 8 bases from J, the junction kept 3 bases outside the gene matches. Germline CDR1 reads MNHEY; CDR2 reads SVGEGT. The CDR3 has 13 residues. The CDR3, as DNA: TGTGCCAGCAGTTACAGGGACAGTGATGAGCAGTTCTTC. Its translation is CASSYRDSDEQFF.

A few counts support this clonotype. V and J are TRBV6-5 and TRBJ1-4; 8 nucleotides agree with TRBD1. Germline V lookup: CDR1 MNHEY, CDR2 SVGAGI. After removal of 8 bases from V and 8 bases from J, the junction contained 7 bases not matched to a gene. CDR3 length equals 13 residues. The CDR3 DNA follows: TGTGCCAGCCGCCGACAGGGGTTCGAAAAACTGTTTTTT. Protein: CASRRQGFEKLFF.

Only a few counts were recorded for this clonotype. The chain links TRBV27 to TRBJ2-2; D is ambiguous. Germline V gene lookup returns CDR1 MNHEY and CDR2 SMNVEV (reference sequence). The CDR3 is 14 residues long. The V end was cut by 6 bases, the J end by 3 bases, with 11 bases between. CDR3 in amino acids: CASSLDTYTGELFF. The CDR3 DNA is TGTGCCAGCAGCCTAGACACCTACACCGGGGAGCTGTTTTTT.

This clonotype was detected a few times. The chain joins TRBV6-6 to TRBJ2-5; D is ambiguous. This CDR3 has 12 amino acids. CDR1 MNHNY and CDR2 SVGAGI come from the germline V gene (reference sequence). Between the trimmed V and J ends, which lost 5 bases and 5 bases, there was a span of 9 bases. CDR3 nucleotides: TGTGCCAGCAGTGGGGTGGGGGAGACCCAGTACTTC. Protein sequence: CASSGVGETQYF.

V and J are TRBV15 and TRBJ2-5; 11 bases align to TRBD2. The CDR3 is made up of 15 amino acids. Germline lookup yields CDR1 LNHNV and CDR2 YYDKDF (reference sequence). Unmatched junction bases numbered 5, after V lost 4 bases and J lost 4 bases. The CDR3 DNA sequence: TGTGCCACCAGCATTATAGCGGGAGGGAGAGAGACCCAGTACTTC. Translated: CATSIIAGGRETQYF.

J is TRBJ2-5 and V is TRBV6-1; D is possibly TRBD2 (6 bases). V was pared by 4 bases and J by 5 bases, with 14 bases between. The CDR3 sequence is 14 residues long. Germline V gene data show CDR1 as MNHNS and CDR2 as SASEGT. This CDR3 reads CASSGGDLGETQYF. The CDR3 nucleotides are TGTGCCAGCAGTGGAGGGGACTTGGGGGAGACCCAGTACTTC.

This clonotype is medium-sized within its sample. This rearrangement joins TRBV19 to TRBJ1-4, with 7 bases lining up with TRBD1. J gave up 7 bases and V 6 bases, and 5 bases lay outside the gene matches. The CDR3 is 13 amino acids. Germline values: CDR1 LNHDA, CDR2 SQIVND (reference sequence). The CDR3: CASRTGLSEKLFF. The CDR3 coding sequence is TGTGCCAGTAGGACAGGGTTGAGTGAAAAACTGTTTTTT.

V is TRBV19 and J is TRBJ2-7; the D is unclear. Trimming cost V 1 base and J 5 bases, with 9 bases left between them. Germline-derived CDR1 and CDR2 are LNHDA and SQIVND (reference sequence). This CDR3 spans 13 amino acids. CDR3 residues: CASSIVPGNEQYF. The CDR3, as DNA: TGTGCCAGTAGTATAGTCCCCGGAAACGAGCAGTACTTC.

This clonotype has more than one count but fewer than ten. The chain recombines TRBV6-5 with TRBJ2-3; D ambiguous. Germline CDR1 is MNHEY and CDR2 is SVGAGI. CDR3 length equals 14 residues. Trimming left V 7 bases short and J 7 bases short, with 18 bases between. The chain's CDR3 is CASTSARSSNTQYF. For the CDR3, the DNA is TGTGCCAGCACCTCAGCCCGCAGCTCCAATACGCAGTATTTT.

This clonotype is medium-sized (0.01 to 0.1%) within its sample. V usage is TRBV29-1 and J usage is TRBJ2-2; TRBD1 matches at 8 bases. CDR3 length: 13 amino acids. The V gene end was trimmed by 8 bases and the J gene end by 5 bases; junction bases not matched to a gene: 7. Germline CDR1 is SQVTM and CDR2 is ANQGSEA. This CDR3 is CSTGQGGTGELFF. The CDR3 nucleotides read TGCAGCACCGGACAGGGTGGAACCGGGGAGCTGTTTTTT.

This chain connects TRBV30 to TRBJ2-3; D gene unclear. V lost 7 bases, J lost 0 bases, and 17 bases lay in between. This CDR3 spans 15 amino acids. Germline-derived CDR1 and CDR2 are GTSNPN and SVGIG (reference sequence). The CDR3 region is CASTPNAQSTDTQYF. As DNA, the CDR3 is TGTGCCTCAACCCCGAACGCTCAAAGCACAGATACGCAGTATTTT.

The chain's CDR3 is CASSPRGSGTGEQYF. The CDR3 DNA is TGCGCCAGCAGCCCTCGTGGTAGCGGGACCGGCGAGCAGTACTTC. J is TRBJ2-7 and V is TRBV5-1; 8 bases are shared with TRBD2. CDR3 length: 15 amino acids. The V gene end was trimmed by 4 bases and the J gene end by 6 bases; junction bases not matched to a gene: 12. Germline V CDR1 and CDR2: SGHRS, YFSETQ.

This clonotype was picked up a small number of times. The rearrangement uses TRBV27 and TRBJ2-1, with TRBD2 matching 14 bases. The ends lost 8 bases at V and 9 bases at J; junction bases unmatched: 6. Germline-derived CDR1 and CDR2 are MNHEY and SMNVEV (reference sequence). CDR3 size: 14 residues. The CDR3 protein is CASRGLAGGLEQFF. In DNA, the CDR3 is TGTGCCAGCCGCGGACTAGCGGGAGGACTTGAGCAGTTCTTC.

The J gene is TRBJ2-2, the V gene TRBV9; no clear D. Per germline, CDR1 SGDLS and CDR2 YYNGEE. Trimming removed 1 base at V and 5 bases at J, with 15 bases between. The CDR3 is 16 amino acids. The CDR3 spells CASSVSPFVGTGELFF. The CDR3 DNA reads as TGTGCCAGCAGCGTATCTCCCTTCGTGGGAACCGGGGAGCTGTTTTTT.

This rearrangement joins TRBV18 to TRBJ2-3; D is ambiguous. V shed 6 bases and J shed 0 bases, with 7 bases lying between them. Per the germline V gene, CDR1 is KGHSH and CDR2 is LQKENI. The CDR3 totals 13 residues. CDR3 residues: CASSPPSTDTQYF. Written as DNA, the CDR3 is TGTGCCAGCTCCCCCCCGAGCACAGATACGCAGTATTTT.